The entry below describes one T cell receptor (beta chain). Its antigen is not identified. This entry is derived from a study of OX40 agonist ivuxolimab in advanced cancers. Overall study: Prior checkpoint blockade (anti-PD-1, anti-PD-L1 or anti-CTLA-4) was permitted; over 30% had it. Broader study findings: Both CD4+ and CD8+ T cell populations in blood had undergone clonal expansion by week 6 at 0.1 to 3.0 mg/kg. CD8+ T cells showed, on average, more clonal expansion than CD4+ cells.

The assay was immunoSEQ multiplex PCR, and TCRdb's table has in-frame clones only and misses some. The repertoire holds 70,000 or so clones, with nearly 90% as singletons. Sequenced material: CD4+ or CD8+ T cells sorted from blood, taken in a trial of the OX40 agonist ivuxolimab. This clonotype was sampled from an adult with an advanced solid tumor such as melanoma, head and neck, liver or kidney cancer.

The CDR3 spells CASKTSGRASGELFF. Written as DNA, the CDR3 is TGTGCCAGCAAAACCAGCGGGAGGGCCTCCGGGGAGCTGTTTTTT. The V and J genes are TRBV7-8 and TRBJ2-2; TRBD2 matches at 10 bases. The CDR3 sequence is 15 residues long. Per germline, CDR1 SGHVS and CDR2 FQNEAQ. Trimming removed 7 bases from V and 6 bases from J; junction bases left unmatched: 8.